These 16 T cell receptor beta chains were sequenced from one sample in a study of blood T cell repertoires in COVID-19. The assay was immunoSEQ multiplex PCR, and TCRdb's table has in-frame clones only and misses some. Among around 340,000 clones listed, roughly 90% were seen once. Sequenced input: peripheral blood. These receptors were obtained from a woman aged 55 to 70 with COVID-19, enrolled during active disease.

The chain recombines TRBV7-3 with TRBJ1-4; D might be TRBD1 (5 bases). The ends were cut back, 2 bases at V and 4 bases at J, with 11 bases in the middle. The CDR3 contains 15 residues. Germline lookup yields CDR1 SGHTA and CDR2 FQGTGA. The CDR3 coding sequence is TGTGCCAGCAGCTTACAGGCGGGGGTTAATGAAAAACTGTTTTTT. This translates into CASSLQAGVNEKLFF.

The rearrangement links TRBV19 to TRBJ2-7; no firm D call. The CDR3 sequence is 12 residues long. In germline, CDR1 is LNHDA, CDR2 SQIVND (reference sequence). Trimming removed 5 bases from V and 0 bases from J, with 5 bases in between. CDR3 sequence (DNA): TGTGCCAGTAGTTATTCCTCCTACGAGCAGTACTTC. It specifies CASSYSSYEQYF.

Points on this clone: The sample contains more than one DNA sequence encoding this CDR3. CDR3 sequence: CASSLGQLNEKLFF. CDR3 DNA sequence: TGCGCCAGCAGCTTGGGCCAGTTGAATGAAAAACTGTTTTTT. The chain employs TRBV5-1 and TRBJ1-4, with unresolved D. In germline, CDR1 is SGHRS, CDR2 YFSETQ. The CDR3 length is 14 residues. Trimming pared 0 bases from V and 5 bases from J, leaving 8 bases between.

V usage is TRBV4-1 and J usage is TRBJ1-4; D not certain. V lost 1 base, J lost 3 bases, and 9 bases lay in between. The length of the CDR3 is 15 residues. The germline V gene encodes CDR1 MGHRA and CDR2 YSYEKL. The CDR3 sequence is CASSQVITANEKLFF. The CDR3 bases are TGCGCCAGCAGCCAAGTGATAACAGCTAATGAAAAACTGTTTTTT.

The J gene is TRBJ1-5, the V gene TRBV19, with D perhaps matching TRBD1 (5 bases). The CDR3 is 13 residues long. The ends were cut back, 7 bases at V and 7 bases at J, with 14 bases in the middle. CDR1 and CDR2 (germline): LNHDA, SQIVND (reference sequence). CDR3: CASKAPRQQPQHF. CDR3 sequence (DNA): TGTGCCAGTAAGGCCCCACGACAGCAGCCCCAGCATTTT.

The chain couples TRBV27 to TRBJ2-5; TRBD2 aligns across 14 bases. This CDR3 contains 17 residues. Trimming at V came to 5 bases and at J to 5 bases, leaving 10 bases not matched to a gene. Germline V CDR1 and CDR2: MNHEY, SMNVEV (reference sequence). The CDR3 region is CASSTRTSGGYRETQYF. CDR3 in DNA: TGTGCCAGCAGTACCCGGACTAGCGGGGGGTATCGGGAGACCCAGTACTTC.

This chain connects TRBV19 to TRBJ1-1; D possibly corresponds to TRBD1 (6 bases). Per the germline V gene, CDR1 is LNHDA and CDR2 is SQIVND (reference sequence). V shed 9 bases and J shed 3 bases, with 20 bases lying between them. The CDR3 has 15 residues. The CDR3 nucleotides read TGTGCCAGCCTAAGAGGGGGATGGGGGTACACTGAAGCTTTCTTT. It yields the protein CASLRGGWGYTEAFF.

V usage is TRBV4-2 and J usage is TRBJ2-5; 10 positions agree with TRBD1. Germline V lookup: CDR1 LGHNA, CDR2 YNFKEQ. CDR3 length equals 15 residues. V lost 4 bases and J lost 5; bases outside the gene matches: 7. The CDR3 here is CASSPLGQGGETQYF. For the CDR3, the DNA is TGTGCCAGCAGCCCCCTAGGACAGGGGGGTGAGACCCAGTACTTC.

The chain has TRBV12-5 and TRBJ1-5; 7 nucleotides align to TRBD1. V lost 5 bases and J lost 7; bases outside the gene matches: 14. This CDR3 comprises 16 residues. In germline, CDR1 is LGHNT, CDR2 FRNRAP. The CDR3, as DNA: TGTGCTAGTGGTGCCCTAAACAGGGGAATCGAGCAGCCCCAGCATTTT. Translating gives CASGALNRGIEQPQHF.

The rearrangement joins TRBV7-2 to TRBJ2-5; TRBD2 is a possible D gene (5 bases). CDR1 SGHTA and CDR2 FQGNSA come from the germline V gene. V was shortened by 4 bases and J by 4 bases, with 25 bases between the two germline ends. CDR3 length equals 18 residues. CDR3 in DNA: TGTGCCAGCAGCTCTAGAGGGAAGGAACCCTTCAGGCTAGAGACCCAGTACTTC. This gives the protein CASSSRGKEPFRLETQYF.

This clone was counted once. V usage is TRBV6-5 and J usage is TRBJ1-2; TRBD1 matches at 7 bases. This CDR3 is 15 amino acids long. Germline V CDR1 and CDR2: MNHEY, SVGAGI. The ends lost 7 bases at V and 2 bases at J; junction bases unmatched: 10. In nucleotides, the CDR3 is TGTGCCAGCACCCGACAGGGATCGAGGAACTATGGCTACACCTTC. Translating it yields CASTRQGSRNYGYTF.

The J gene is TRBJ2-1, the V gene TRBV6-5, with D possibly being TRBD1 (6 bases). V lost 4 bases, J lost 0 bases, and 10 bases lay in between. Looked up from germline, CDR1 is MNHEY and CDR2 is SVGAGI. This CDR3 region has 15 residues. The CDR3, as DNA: TGTGCCAGCAGTTCTGGGGGCCCCTCCTACAATGAGCAGTTCTTC. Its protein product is CASSSGGPSYNEQFF.

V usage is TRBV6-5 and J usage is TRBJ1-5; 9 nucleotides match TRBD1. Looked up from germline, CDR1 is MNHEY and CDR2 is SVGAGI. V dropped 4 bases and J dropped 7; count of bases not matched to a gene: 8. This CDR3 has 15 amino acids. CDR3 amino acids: CASSSGGTGSQPQHF. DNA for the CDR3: TGTGCCAGCAGTTCGGGGGGGACAGGGAGCCAGCCCCAGCATTTT.

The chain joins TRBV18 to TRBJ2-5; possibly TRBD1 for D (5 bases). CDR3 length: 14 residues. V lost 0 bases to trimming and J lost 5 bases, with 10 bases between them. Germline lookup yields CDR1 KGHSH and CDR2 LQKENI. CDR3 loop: CASSPPGRVETQYF. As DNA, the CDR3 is TGTGCCAGCTCACCACCCGGCAGGGTGGAGACCCAGTACTTC. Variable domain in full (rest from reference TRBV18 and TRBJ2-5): NAGVMQNPRHLVRRRGQEARLRCSPMKGHSHVYWYRQLPEEGLKFMVYLQKENIIDESGMPKERFSAEFPKEGPSILRIQQVVRGDSAAYFCASSPPGRVETQYFGPGTRLLVL.

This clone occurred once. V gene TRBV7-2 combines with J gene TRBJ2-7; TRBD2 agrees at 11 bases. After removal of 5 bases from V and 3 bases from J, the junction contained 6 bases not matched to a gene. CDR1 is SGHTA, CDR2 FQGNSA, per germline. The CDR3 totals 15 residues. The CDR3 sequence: CASSLGTSGLYEQYF. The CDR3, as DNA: TGTGCCAGCAGCCTCGGGACTAGCGGACTCTACGAGCAGTACTTC. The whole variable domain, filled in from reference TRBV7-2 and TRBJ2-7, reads GAGVSQSPSNKVTEKGKDVELRCDPISGHTALYWYRQSLGQGLEFLIYFQGNSAPDKSGLPSDRFSAERTGGSVSTLTIQRTQQEDSAVYLCASSLGTSGLYEQYFGPGTRLTVT.

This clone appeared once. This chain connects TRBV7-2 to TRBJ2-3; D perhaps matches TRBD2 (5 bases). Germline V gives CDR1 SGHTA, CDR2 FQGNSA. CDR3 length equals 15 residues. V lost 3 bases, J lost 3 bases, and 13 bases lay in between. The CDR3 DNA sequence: TGTGCCAGCAGCTTTAGCGCAGGTTGGACAGATACGCAGTATTTT. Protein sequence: CASSFSAGWTDTQYF.